The present T cell receptor (beta chain) was sequenced within a study of blood T cell repertoires in COVID-19. Study in general: Samples came from the United States, Italy and Spain, spanning acute and convalescent COVID-19. Sample material is recorded as cDNA or gDNA derived from T cells, B-cell-depleted T cells, or PBMCs.

Germline V gene lookup returns CDR1 LGHDT and CDR2 YNNKEL (reference sequence). The CDR3 loop spans 15 amino acids. The ends lost 1 base at V and 4 bases at J; junction bases unmatched: 4. In the original workflow: Counts of nucleated cells, estimated from reference gene primer amplification, were obtained. Profiling relied on immunoSEQ multiplex PCR, and the TCRdb table lists in-frame clones only, not all of them. V and J calls and clone size are copied from that table; D and trimming were computed from the DNA. This sample has under 250,000 clones, with around 83% found just once. This rearrangement joins TRBV3-1 (or the pseudogene TRBV3-2) to TRBJ1-5; 7 nucleotides agree with TRBD1. The receptor comes from a man aged 45-60 years with active or convalescent COVID-19. Sequenced input: peripheral blood. In DNA form, the CDR3 reads TGTGCCAGCAGCCAAGGGACAGGTGTTAATCAGCCCCAGCATTTT. Encoded protein: CASSQGTGVNQPQHF.